Only a few counts were recorded for the clone carrying this TCR beta chain. Its antigen is unknown. Genomic DNA acted as the template from which TCR beta VDJ combination and CDR3 sequence profiling were carried out. In TCRdb, the reads were re-called with MiXCR into one record per CDR3 protein. Among roughly 51,000 distinct CDR3 sequences listed, around two thirds were seen once. Trimming pared 3 bases from V and 2 bases from J, leaving 10 bases between. The CDR3 is made up of 14 amino acids. Germline V gene sequence: CDR1 LNHDA, CDR2 SQIVND (reference sequence). This sample was included in a study of CD8+CD57+ T cells in acquired aplastic anemia. Across the whole study: Healthy donor CD4+ cell samples had a mean of about 10.8 million reads. Whole-study findings and limits: Overlapping CD8+ CDR3 repertoires of patients and controls contained under 35 shared sequences.

The J gene is TRBJ1-2, the V gene TRBV19; possibly TRBD1 for D (6 bases). The origin of this receptor is a human donor in good health, serving as a control. Sequenced sample: sorted CD4+, CD8+, or CD8+CD57+ T cells (not recorded which) from PBMCs. The CDR3 DNA sequence: TGTGCCAGTAGTATTGGGGGCGCAAACTATGGCTACACCTTC. As protein: CASSIGGANYGYTF.